This TCR beta chain is from a study of blood T cells in healthy people across ages. To note about this clonotype: What it recognizes is unknown.

General study findings and limits: Diversity of TCR beta per million T cells declined in a roughly linear way with age.

Primers used in a second PCR of about 6 to 11 cycles were a sample-barcoded 5' primer and a J-beta primer mix. MiXCR, applied by TCRdb to the 5' RACE reads, yields one record per CDR3 protein. The sample has 1.2 million to 1.5 million distinct CDR3 sequences, approximately 59% seen once. The specimen sequenced was blood. The clonotype comes from a young man in good health.

The CDR3 spells CASGTSGNNEQFF. CDR3 nucleotides: TGTGCCAGCGGGACTAGCGGAAACAATGAGCAGTTCTTC. This rearrangement joins TRBV27 to TRBJ2-1; 11 positions agree with TRBD2. CDR3 length: 13 amino acids. CDR1 and CDR2 (germline): MNHEY, SMNVEV (reference sequence). V shed 8 bases and J 5 bases; nucleotides not matched to a gene: 2.